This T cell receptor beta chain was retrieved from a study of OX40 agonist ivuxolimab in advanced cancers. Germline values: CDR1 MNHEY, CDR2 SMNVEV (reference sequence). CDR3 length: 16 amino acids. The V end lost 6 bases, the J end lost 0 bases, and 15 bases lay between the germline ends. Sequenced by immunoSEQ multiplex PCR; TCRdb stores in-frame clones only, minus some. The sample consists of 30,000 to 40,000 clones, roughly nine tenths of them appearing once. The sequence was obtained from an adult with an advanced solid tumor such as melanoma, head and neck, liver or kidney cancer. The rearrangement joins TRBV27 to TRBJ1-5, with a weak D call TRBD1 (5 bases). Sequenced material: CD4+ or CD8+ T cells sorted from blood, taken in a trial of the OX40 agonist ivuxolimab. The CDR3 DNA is TGTGCCAGCAGCGAGCAGGGAATCAATAGCAATCAGCCCCAGCATTTT. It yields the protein CASSEQGINSNQPQHF.